The 25 T cell receptor beta chains given below trace back to one sample, sequenced in a study of immune characterization of retroperitoneal liposarcoma. TCRdb reanalysed the PCR reads using MiXCR and keeps one entry per CDR3 protein. The profile shows some 8,200 distinct CDR3 sequences, more than 40% of them singletons. Sequenced input: tumor tissue. These receptors were obtained from a male donor with retroperitoneal liposarcoma.

The chain has TRBV6-2 or TRBV6-3 and TRBJ2-1; 10 nucleotides line up with TRBD2. The CDR3 is made up of 13 amino acids. Germline lookup yields CDR1 MNHEY and CDR2 SVGEGT. V lost 3 bases, J lost 13 bases, and 6 bases stayed unmatched. For the CDR3, the DNA is TGTGCCAGCAGTTATGCTAGCGGGAGTCCTCAGTTCTTC. Its translation is CASSYASGSPQFF.

CDR3 amino acids: CASSHAGTLNYEQYF. The CDR3, as DNA: TGTGCCAGCAGCCACGCCGGGACACTAAACTACGAGCAGTACTTC. The rearrangement joins TRBV11-2 to TRBJ2-7; D is possibly TRBD1 (6 bases). Trimming took 5 bases from V and 3 from J, leaving 17 bases between them. CDR3 length: 15 amino acids. Germline CDR1 is SGHAT and CDR2 is FQNNGV.

With regard to this clonotype: It may be a read error: a sequence one base away is much more abundant. The CDR3 carries no conserved terminal phenylalanine or tryptophan, so it likely arises from a read error. V and J are TRBV6-1 and TRBJ2-1; 7 nucleotides agree with TRBD1. The CDR3 runs 14 residues. Germline CDR1 MNHNS, CDR2 SASEGT. Trimming took 7 bases from V and 2 from J; bases not matched to a gene: 5. The CDR3 DNA reads as TGTGCCAGCACCCGACAGGGACCCTACAATGAGCAGTTCTTA. It is translated as CASTRQGPYNEQFL.

The V call is TRBV6-1, the J call TRBJ1-1, with a weak D call TRBD1 (6 bases). Per germline, CDR1 MNHNS and CDR2 SASEGT. V lost 8 bases and J 10 bases, leaving 11 bases between the germline ends. The CDR3 loop spans 10 amino acids. DNA of the CDR3: TGTGCCAGCGAGGAGGGGGGAGCTTTCTTT. Translation: CASEEGGAFF.

The chain couples TRBV10-2 to TRBJ1-2, with a tentative D call TRBD1 (5 bases). Germline V gives CDR1 WSHSY, CDR2 SAAADI. V was shortened by 6 bases and J by 3 bases, with 11 bases between the two germline ends. The CDR3 sequence is 13 residues long. The CDR3 loop is CASRSDRDYGYTF. Written as DNA, the CDR3 is TGCGCCAGCAGATCCGACAGAGACTATGGCTACACCTTC.

By proportion, this clonotype is medium-sized. V gene TRBV7-6 combines with J gene TRBJ2-1; TRBD2 aligns across 7 bases. The CDR3 contains 18 residues. Germline-derived CDR1 and CDR2 are SGHVS and FNYEAQ. The V and J ends lost 3 bases and 2 bases, in that order; junction bases with no gene match: 13. The chain's CDR3 is CASSLTRGKIETYNEQFF. The CDR3 DNA reads as TGTGCCAGCAGCTTGACGCGGGGGAAGATAGAGACCTACAATGAGCAGTTCTTC.

This clonotype is medium-sized by share. The chain couples TRBV6-1 to TRBJ2-1; 10 bases are shared with TRBD2. This CDR3 region has 20 residues. J was trimmed by 2 bases and V by 1 base; bases with no gene match: 14. In germline, CDR1 is MNHNS, CDR2 SASEGT. The DNA of the CDR3 is TGTGCCAGCAGTGAAGTTCAAAGCCCTAGCGGGGGACGTACCTACAATGAGCAGTTCTTC. Residues: CASSEVQSPSGGRTYNEQFF.

The chain joins TRBV6-8 to TRBJ2-5, with D possibly being TRBD1 (6 bases). The germline gives CDR1 MNHGY, CDR2 SAAAGT. The CDR3 runs 14 residues. The V end lost 0 bases, the J end lost 1 base, and 6 bases lay between the germline ends. CDR3 bases: TGTGCCAGCAGTTACTCGGGGGCCCAAGAGACCCAGTACTTC. This codes for CASSYSGAQETQYF.

J is TRBJ2-1 and V is TRBV6-1; D is perhaps TRBD1 or TRBD2 (6 bases each). Germline-derived CDR1 and CDR2 are MNHNS and SASEGT. V lost 2 bases to trimming and J lost 0 bases, with 17 bases between them. The CDR3 extends over 18 amino acids. The CDR3 region is CASSEKSGALSSYNEQFF. The DNA for the CDR3 is TGTGCCAGCAGTGAAAAGTCGGGGGCCCTGAGCTCCTACAATGAGCAGTTCTTC.

The CDR3 here is CATGEGGGSQYF. The CDR3 DNA reads TGTGCCACAGGCGAGGGCGGGGGTTCGCAGTATTTT. The rearrangement uses TRBV7-6 and TRBJ2-3; 7 positions match TRBD2. The CDR3 sequence is 12 residues long. The V gene end was trimmed by 10 bases and the J gene end by 10 bases; junction bases not matched to a gene: 11. Germline V gene data show CDR1 as SGHVS and CDR2 as FNYEAQ.

This clonotype is labeled as medium-sized. The chain links TRBV6-6 to TRBJ2-5, with D possibly TRBD2 on 6 matching bases. This CDR3 region has 14 residues. The germline CDR1 and CDR2 sequences are MNHNY and SVGAGI (reference sequence). The V end lost 2 bases, the J end lost 9 bases, and 16 bases lay between the germline ends. As DNA, the CDR3 is TGTGCCAGCAGTTACCGACGCACGGGGGTGCCCCAGTACTTC. Translating gives CASSYRRTGVPQYF.

V usage is TRBV10-1 and J usage is TRBJ2-3, with 10 bases identical to TRBD2. This CDR3 has 16 amino acids. V shed 6 bases, J shed 1 base, and the junction held 7 bases outside the gene matches. Germline-derived CDR1 and CDR2 are WNHNN and SYGVQD (reference sequence). The CDR3 spells CASSPNLAGGTDTQYF. DNA of the CDR3: TGCGCCAGCAGCCCCAATCTAGCGGGGGGCACAGATACGCAGTATTTT.

The CDR3 sequence is CASSPGRGVSYEQFF. The DNA for the CDR3 is TGTGCCAGCAGTCCCGGCAGGGGGGTATCCTACGAGCAGTTCTTC. The chain joins TRBV12-3 or TRBV12-4 to TRBJ2-1, with D possibly being TRBD1 (7 bases). CDR3 length equals 15 residues. The V gene lost 5 bases and the J gene lost 10 bases, with 21 bases spanning the gap.

This clonotype was picked up a small number of times. This rearrangement joins TRBV7-2 to TRBJ2-5, with a possible D match to TRBD1 (6 bases). The CDR3 consists of 15 residues. V was pared by 1 base and J by 2 bases, with 11 bases between. Germline V gene lookup returns CDR1 SGHTA and CDR2 FQGNSA. CDR3 sequence: CASSLVVGQQETQYF. The CDR3 DNA follows: TGTGCCAGCAGCTTAGTCGTCGGACAGCAAGAGACCCAGTACTTC.

This clonotype is medium-sized in the sample. The J gene is TRBJ2-5, the V gene TRBV12-3 or TRBV12-4, with 13 bases aligning to TRBD2. This CDR3 has 15 residues. Losses at the gene ends were 6 bases for V and 2 bases for J; bases not matched to a gene: 3. The CDR3 coding sequence is TGTGCCAGCAGAGTGGGACTAGCGGGACAAGAGACCCAGTACTTC. Residues: CASRVGLAGQETQYF.

The chain couples TRBV27 to TRBJ2-1; a possible D gene is TRBD2 (6 bases). The closer fit of TRBJ2-5 to the DNA end suggests the J call may be wrong. The CDR3 totals 12 residues. Germline V lookup: CDR1 MNHEY, CDR2 SMNVEV (reference sequence). The CDR3 loop is CASRGSGVTQYF. The CDR3 coding sequence is TGTGCCAGCCGGGGGAGCGGAGTGACCCAGTACTTC.

The chain is built from TRBV6-1 and TRBJ2-1; D assignment may be TRBD1 or TRBD2 (5 bases each). The J call is doubtful: the DNA matches TRBJ2-7 better. The germline V gene encodes CDR1 MNHNS and CDR2 SASEGT. The CDR3 extends over 17 amino acids. The CDR3 region is CASSEAAADIGVNEQYF. CDR3 bases: TGTGCCAGCAGTGAAGCGGCAGCGGACATAGGGGTGAATGAGCAGTACTTC.

J is TRBJ2-3 and V is TRBV3-1; TRBD2 matches 8 bases. The last part of the DNA fits TRBJ2-7 better; the J call may be wrong. The CDR3 is 16 residues long. CDR1 is LGHDT, CDR2 YNNKEL, per germline (reference sequence). This chain's CDR3 is CASSQAAGGPVGEQYF. The CDR3 nucleotides are TGTGCCAGCAGCCAGGCGGCGGGAGGCCCCGTGGGGGAGCAGTACTTC.

The chain links TRBV4-1 to TRBJ2-1, with D uncertain. Germline V gives CDR1 MGHRA, CDR2 YSYEKL. The CDR3 loop spans 15 amino acids. V lost 0 bases and J lost 4, with 10 bases in between. The chain's CDR3 is CASSQDAPAYNEQFF. In DNA, the CDR3 is TGCGCCAGCAGCCAAGATGCACCCGCATACAATGAGCAGTTCTTC.

V is TRBV6-8 and J is TRBJ1-2; a weak D match, TRBD1 (6 bases). Germline V gene sequence: CDR1 MNHGY, CDR2 SAAAGT. CDR3 size: 13 residues. Trimming shortened V by 2 bases and J by 5 bases, and 9 bases separated the two germline ends. The CDR3 DNA is TGTGCCAGCAGTTACAACAGGGCGTATGGCTACACCTTC. Its translation: CASSYNRAYGYTF.

By its share, this clonotype is medium-sized. The genes are TRBV6-1 and TRBJ2-3; tentatively, D is TRBD1 (6 bases). Germline V gene lookup returns CDR1 MNHNS and CDR2 SASEGT. V lost 0 bases and J lost 1, with 11 bases in between. The CDR3 is 16 amino acids. The CDR3 loop is CASSEAQGWGTDTQYF. The DNA for the CDR3 is TGTGCCAGCAGTGAAGCACAGGGATGGGGCACAGATACGCAGTATTTT.

The table lists this clonotype with a few counts. The chain employs TRBV6-1 and TRBJ2-4, with D possibly being TRBD1 or TRBD2 (5 bases each). The DNA end is a closer match to TRBJ2-7, so the J assignment may be wrong. CDR3 size: 16 residues. CDR1 MNHNS and CDR2 SASEGT come from the germline V gene. Here the CDR3 reads CASTARAGASPHEQYF. CDR3 DNA: TGTGCCAGCACCGCCCGAGCCGGGGCCTCACCTCACGAGCAGTACTTC.

This clonotype occurred a few times. The gene calls are TRBV12-3 or TRBV12-4 and TRBJ2-1, with D unresolved. This CDR3 has 15 amino acids. V was trimmed by 4 bases and J by 4 bases, leaving 14 bases between them. The CDR3 sequence: CASSSVHNGYNEQFF. CDR3 in DNA: TGTGCCAGCAGTTCCGTCCACAACGGGTACAATGAGCAGTTCTTC.

The rearrangement joins TRBV7-2 to TRBJ2-1, with 7 positions matching TRBD1. The assigned J gene may be wrong: the sequence end matches TRBJ2-7 better. The CDR3 is made up of 17 amino acids. The V gene's germline CDR1 is SGHTA and CDR2 FQGNSA. CDR3 bases: TGTGCCAGCAGCCCGTGGACAGGCGGTCTCTCCTACAATGAGCAGTACTTC. It is translated as CASSPWTGGLSYNEQYF.

This clonotype was recorded only once. This chain links TRBV10-3 with TRBJ2-5, with D maybe TRBD1 (6 bases). The germline V gene has CDR1 ENHRY and CDR2 SYGVKD. V was clipped by 10 bases and J by 1 base, with 16 bases between them. The CDR3 totals 14 residues. The CDR3 sequence: CATSVGASQETQYF. The CDR3 nucleotides are TGTGCCACGTCTGTGGGGGCATCCCAAGAGACCCAGTACTTC.